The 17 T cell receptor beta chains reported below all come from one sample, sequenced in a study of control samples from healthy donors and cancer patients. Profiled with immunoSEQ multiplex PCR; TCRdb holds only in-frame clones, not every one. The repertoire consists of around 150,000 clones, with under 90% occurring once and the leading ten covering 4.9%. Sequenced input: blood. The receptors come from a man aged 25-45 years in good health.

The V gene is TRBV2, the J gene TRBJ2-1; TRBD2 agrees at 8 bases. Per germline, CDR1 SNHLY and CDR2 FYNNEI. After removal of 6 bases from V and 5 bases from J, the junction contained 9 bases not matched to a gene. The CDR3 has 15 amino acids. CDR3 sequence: CASSPLRGGDNEQFF. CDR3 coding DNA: TGTGCCAGCAGCCCACTACGGGGGGGGGACAATGAGCAGTTCTTC.

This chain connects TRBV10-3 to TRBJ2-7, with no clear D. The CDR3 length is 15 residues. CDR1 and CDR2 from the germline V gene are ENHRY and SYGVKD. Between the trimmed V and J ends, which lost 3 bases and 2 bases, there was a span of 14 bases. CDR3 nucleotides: TGTGCCATCAGTGATCGCACGGTAGCTCCCTACGAGCAGTACTTC. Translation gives CAISDRTVAPYEQYF.

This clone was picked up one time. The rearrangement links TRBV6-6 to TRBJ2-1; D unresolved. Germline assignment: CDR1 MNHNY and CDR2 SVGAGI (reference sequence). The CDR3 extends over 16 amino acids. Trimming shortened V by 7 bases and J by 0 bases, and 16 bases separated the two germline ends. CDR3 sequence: CASKWVPNRSYNEQFF. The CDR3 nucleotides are TGTGCCAGCAAGTGGGTGCCCAACCGCTCCTACAATGAGCAGTTCTTC.

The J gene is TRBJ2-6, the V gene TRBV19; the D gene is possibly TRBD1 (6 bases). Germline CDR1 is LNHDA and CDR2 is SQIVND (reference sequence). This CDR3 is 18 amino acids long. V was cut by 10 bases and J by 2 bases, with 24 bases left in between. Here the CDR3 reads CATYGGGGWGPGANVLTF. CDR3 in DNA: TGTGCCACTTATGGAGGTGGTGGGTGGGGGCCTGGGGCCAACGTCCTGACTTTC.

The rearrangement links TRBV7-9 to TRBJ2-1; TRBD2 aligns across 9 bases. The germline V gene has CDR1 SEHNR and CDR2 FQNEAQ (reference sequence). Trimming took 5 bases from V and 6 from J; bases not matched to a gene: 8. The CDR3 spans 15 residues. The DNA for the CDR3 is TGTGCCAGCAGCCCGCTAGCGGGGCTCGTCAATGAGCAGTTCTTC. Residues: CASSPLAGLVNEQFF.

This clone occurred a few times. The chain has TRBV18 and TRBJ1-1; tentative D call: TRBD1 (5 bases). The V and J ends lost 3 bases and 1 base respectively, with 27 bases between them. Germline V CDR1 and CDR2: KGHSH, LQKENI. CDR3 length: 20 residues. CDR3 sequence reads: CASSPSNIRQSGVKNTEAFF. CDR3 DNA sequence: TGTGCCAGCTCACCCTCAAACATCCGACAGTCGGGAGTGAAGAACACTGAAGCTTTCTTT. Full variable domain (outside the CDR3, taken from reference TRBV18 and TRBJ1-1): NAGVMQNPRHLVRRRGQEARLRCSPMKGHSHVYWYRQLPEEGLKFMVYLQKENIIDESGMPKERFSAEFPKEGPSILRIQQVVRGDSAAYFCASSPSNIRQSGVKNTEAFFGQGTRLTVV.

CDR3 in DNA: TGTGCCAGCAGCGTCAGGACGGAGGCCACTGAAGCTTTCTTT. This translates into CASSVRTEATEAFF. The chain recombines TRBV9 with TRBJ1-1; D not resolved. The V gene's germline CDR1 is SGDLS and CDR2 YYNGEE. The V and J ends lost 2 bases and 4 bases respectively, with 12 bases between them. The CDR3 is 14 residues long.

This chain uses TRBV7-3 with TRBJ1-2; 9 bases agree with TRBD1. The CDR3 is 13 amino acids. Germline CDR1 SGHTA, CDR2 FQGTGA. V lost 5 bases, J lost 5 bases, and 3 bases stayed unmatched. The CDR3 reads CASSPGTGYGYTF. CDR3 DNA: TGTGCCAGCAGCCCTGGGACAGGGTATGGCTACACCTTC.

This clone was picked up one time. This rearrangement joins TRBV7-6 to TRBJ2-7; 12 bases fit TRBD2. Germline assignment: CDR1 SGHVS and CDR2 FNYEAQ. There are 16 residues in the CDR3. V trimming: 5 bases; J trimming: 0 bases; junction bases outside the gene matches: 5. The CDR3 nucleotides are TGTGCCAGCAGCCCGACTAGCGGGAGTGGCTCCTACGAGCAGTACTTC. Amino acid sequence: CASSPTSGSGSYEQYF.

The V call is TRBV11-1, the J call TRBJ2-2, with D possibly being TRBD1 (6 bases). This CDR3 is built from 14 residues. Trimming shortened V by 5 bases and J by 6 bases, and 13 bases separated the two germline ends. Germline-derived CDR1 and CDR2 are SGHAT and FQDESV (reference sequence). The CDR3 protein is CASSPLGGSGELFF. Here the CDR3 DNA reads TGTGCCAGCAGCCCCCTAGGGGGATCCGGGGAGCTGTTTTTT.

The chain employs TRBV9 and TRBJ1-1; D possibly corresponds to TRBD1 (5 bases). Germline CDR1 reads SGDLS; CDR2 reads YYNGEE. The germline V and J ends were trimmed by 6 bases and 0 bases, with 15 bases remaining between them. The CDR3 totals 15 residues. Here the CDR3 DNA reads TGTGCCAGCACCCCGGACCCAGGGATGAACACTGAAGCTTTCTTT. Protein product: CASTPDPGMNTEAFF.

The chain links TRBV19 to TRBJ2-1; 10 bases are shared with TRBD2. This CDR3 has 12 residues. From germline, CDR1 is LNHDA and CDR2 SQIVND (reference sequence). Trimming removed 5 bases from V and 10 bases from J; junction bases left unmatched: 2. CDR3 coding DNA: TGTGCCAGTAGTCCGACTAGCGGGGAGCAGTTCTTC. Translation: CASSPTSGEQFF.

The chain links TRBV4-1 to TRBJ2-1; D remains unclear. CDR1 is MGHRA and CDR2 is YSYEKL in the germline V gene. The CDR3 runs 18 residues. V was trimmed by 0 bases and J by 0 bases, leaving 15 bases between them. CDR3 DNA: TGCGCCAGCAGCCAAGACCCCCCCCTGATAGACTCCTACAATGAGCAGTTCTTC. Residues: CASSQDPPLIDSYNEQFF.

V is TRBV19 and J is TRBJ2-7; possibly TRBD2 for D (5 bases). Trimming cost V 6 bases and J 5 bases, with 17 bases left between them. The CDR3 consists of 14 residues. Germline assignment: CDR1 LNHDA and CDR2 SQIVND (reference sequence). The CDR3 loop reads CASSLPDGVHEQYF. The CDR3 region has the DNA TGTGCCAGTAGCCTCCCGGACGGGGTCCACGAGCAGTACTTC.

The CDR3 nucleotides read TGTGCCAGCATACGCAGGCTCTCTGGGGCCAACGTCCTGACTTTC. Its protein is CASIRRLSGANVLTF. The gene calls are TRBV21-1 and TRBJ2-6; TRBD1, the D gene given by the table, was not confirmed from the DNA. TRBV21-1 is a pseudogene segment. This CDR3 contains 15 residues.

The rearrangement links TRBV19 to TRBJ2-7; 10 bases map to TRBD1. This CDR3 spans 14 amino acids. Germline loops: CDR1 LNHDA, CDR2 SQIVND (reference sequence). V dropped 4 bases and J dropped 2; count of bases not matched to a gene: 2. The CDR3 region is CASSKGQGAYEQYF. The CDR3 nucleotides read TGTGCCAGTAGTAAAGGACAGGGGGCCTACGAGCAGTACTTC.

The CDR3 DNA sequence: TGTGCCATCAGCGGATTTCAGGACGTCGGCTATGGCTACACCTTC. It translates to CAISGFQDVGYGYTF. The chain links TRBV10-3 to TRBJ1-2; unclear D gene. The V gene lost 6 bases and the J gene lost 4 bases, with 18 bases spanning the gap. Germline lookup yields CDR1 ENHRY and CDR2 SYGVKD. This CDR3 spans 15 amino acids.